This record concerns one T cell receptor (beta chain) sequence. Its target antigen remains unknown. Base qualities are not provided; no much larger clone lies one nucleotide away. The label giving this sample's time point can be read as: about 4 weeks on oral tofacitinib. The treatment or condition label, as the study defines it: oral pan-JAK inhibitor, 5-10 mg twice daily. From alopecia areata patients, peripheral blood was collected along with lesional scalp punch biopsies. PBMCs were separated by density centrifugation and stained for CD3, CD4 and CD8, after which CD4+ and CD8+ T cells were sorted on a FACSAria. The data stem from a study of CD8+ T cells in alopecia areata (dated by TCRdb to about 2018). About the study as a whole: Treated patients were enrolled in an open-label pilot trial of oral tofacitinib at 5 to 10 mg twice daily for moderate-to-severe alopecia areata. Tofacitinib was given for 6 to 18 months, followed by 6 months of follow-up off drug to assess delayed response and recurrence. In treated patients, disease severity was measured using the SALT score, which gives the percentage of scalp surface area affected. To study T cell clonal expansion in alopecia areata, the researchers applied high-throughput TCRbeta sequencing to both the C3H/HeJ mouse model and human patients. Human TCRbeta sequencing covered scalp tissue and sorted CD4+ and CD8+ peripheral blood T cells from patchy and totalis/universalis alopecia areata patients and healthy controls. Patients on tofacitinib were biopsied at baseline and after 4 and 24 weeks of treatment, and several of the patients also had a later scalp biopsy. Clonality in the scalp was compared among normal scalp (n=4), patchy alopecia areata scalp (n=8), and alopecia totalis/universalis scalp (n=8). The RNA source kit depended on sample type: the PAXgene miRNA kit for fixed scalp, the miRNeasy kit for PBMCs, and the RNeasy kit for mouse skin. immunoSEQ multiplex PCR using 35 Vbeta forward primers and 13 Jbeta reverse primers was used to amplify TCRbeta CDR3 regions.

The cysteine opens and the phenylalanine closes a CDR3 of 11 amino acids. Left in the record is the CDR3 DNA by itself, 33 bases read in frame from the first base. The trim is 0 bases for V and 5 bases for J, with a gap of 1 base between the germline ends. Via the germline V gene, CDR1 is KGHSY and CDR2 FQNENV. The protocol used for the library was the immunoSEQ multiplex PCR assay. For TCR sequencing, RNA was extracted from every sample and reverse transcribed into cDNA to serve as template. First-strand cDNA was synthesized with SuperScript III using a 2:1 mix of oligo-dT and random hexamers. A synthetic immune receptor repertoire was used to measure amplification bias, and any remaining bias was corrected computationally. Concerning the study's data processing: After raw reads were preprocessed to remove errors, the CDR3 was defined following IMGT conventions as running from the conserved cysteine to phenylalanine. Clonality was calculated as 1 minus Shannon entropy normalized by log2 of the number of productive unique TCRs. Whether each scalp clone was CD4 or CD8 was inferred by checking scalp TCRbeta sequences against the CD4 and CD8 repertoires from sorted blood. This is the immuneACCESS table as TCRdb keeps it, with only in-frame sequences that have V and J called. A part of the clones is gone; compared with another copy, unresolved V genes explain less than half, and the rest is unexplained. V and J calls and clone size are copied from that table; D and trimming were computed from the DNA. The table for this sample lists about 200,000 clones; around three fifths of them were counted only once. 4.2% of the sample comes from the top ten.

Overall results and qualifications from the work: Resident alphabeta T cells in normal human skin are also sequenced, complicating scalp TCR repertoire analysis, unlike mouse skin dominated by gammadelta T cells. Compared with mice, TCR sequences shared between patients were less clear, possibly partly because of HLA diversity across the patient population. Because the treated cohort was small and had only one nonresponder, larger studies are needed to examine links between baseline CD8+ expansion and response. During tofacitinib treatment, many expanded lesional clones stuck around in both scalp and blood, and this persistence may partly explain why relapse happens after treatment is stopped. Scalp clonality and the number of expanded CD8+ clones among the top 100 scalp clones were significantly decreased by tofacitinib. Compared with normal scalp, lesional scalp, particularly in alopecia totalis/universalis, had higher clonality and more expanded CD8+ clones, which suggests antigenic drive.

The starting material was CD4+ T cells sorted from blood, obtained at week 4, from a patient treated with tofacitinib. The clonotype originates from a human donor with alopecia areata. The chain links TRBV16 with TRBJ2-5; the D segment cannot be called with confidence. The DNA is as follows: TGTGCCAGCAGCCAATCCGAGACCCAGTACTTC. It codes for CASSQSETQYF.